Each of the 20 T cell receptor beta chains below was sequenced from the same sample in a study of cytomegalovirus exposure and HLA in healthy donors. The PCR contained 60 Vbeta and 13 Jbeta primers. Sequencing was performed with immunoSEQ multiplex PCR; in TCRdb, only in-frame clones are kept and a portion is missing. The sample has under 150,000 clones, about 78% seen once; the top ten hold about 4.4%. Specimen: PBMCs. The receptors derive from a man aged 50 or older in good health and CMV-seropositive.

The chain joins TRBV11-2 to TRBJ2-1; D is ambiguous. The CDR3 length is 14 residues. The V and J ends lost 0 bases and 6 bases respectively, with 9 bases between them. Germline loops: CDR1 SGHAT, CDR2 FQNNGV. CDR3 nucleotide sequence: TGTGCCAGCAGCTTAGACGACCCGGGCAATGAGCAGTTCTTC. This translates into CASSLDDPGNEQFF.

This clone was seen more than once but under ten times. Written as DNA, the CDR3 is TGTGCCAGCAGCTTAGGGACAGGAAACATTCAGTACTTC. Residues: CASSLGTGNIQYF. The V gene is TRBV7-9, the J gene TRBJ2-4; 7 nucleotides line up with TRBD1. From germline, CDR1 is SEHNR and CDR2 FQNEAQ (reference sequence). This CDR3 has 13 amino acids. After removal of 1 base from V and 6 bases from J, the junction contained 0 bases not matched to a gene.

The V call is TRBV6-5, the J call TRBJ2-7; 7 bases line up with TRBD1. V was pared by 7 bases and J by 0 bases, with 6 bases of the junction left unmatched. In germline, CDR1 is MNHEY, CDR2 SVGAGI. The CDR3 runs 14 residues. This CDR3 reads CASTGGWSSYEQYF. Here the CDR3 DNA reads TGTGCCAGCACAGGGGGATGGAGCTCCTACGAGCAGTACTTC.

The rearrangement uses TRBV4-1 and TRBJ1-5, with TRBD1 identical over 8 bases. This CDR3 region has 15 residues. Germline loops: CDR1 MGHRA, CDR2 YSYEKL. Unmatched junction bases numbered 5, after V lost 1 base and J lost 6 bases. The CDR3 protein is CASSQGFRGPQPQHF. Written as DNA, the CDR3 is TGCGCCAGCAGCCAAGGTTTCAGGGGGCCTCAGCCCCAGCATTTT.

The chain carries TRBV6-6 and TRBJ2-2, with 7 bases identical to TRBD2. The CDR3 is 14 residues long. With 6 bases clipped from V and 6 bases from J, the junction kept 7 bases outside the gene matches. Germline V CDR1 and CDR2: MNHNY, SVGAGI (reference sequence). CDR3 region: CASRRAGDAGELFF. For the CDR3, the DNA is TGTGCCAGCAGGAGGGCGGGGGACGCCGGGGAGCTGTTTTTT.

The chain combines TRBV4-1 with TRBJ1-1; D perhaps matches TRBD1 (5 bases). Germline CDR1 is MGHRA and CDR2 is YSYEKL. With 1 base removed from V and 4 bases from J, the gap between germline ends came to 13 bases. This CDR3 has 15 amino acids. CDR3 nucleotides: TGCGCCAGCAGCCAAGGCTGGGGGGGTGTCACTGAAGCTTTCTTT. The encoded protein is CASSQGWGGVTEAFF.

The table lists this clone with a count of one. The V call is TRBV19, the J call TRBJ2-1; 9 bases are shared with TRBD1. V shed 4 bases and J 1 base; nucleotides not matched to a gene: 5. Germline V gene data show CDR1 as LNHDA and CDR2 as SQIVND (reference sequence). This CDR3 comprises 16 residues. The CDR3 loop is CASSSTGGTSYNEQFF. The CDR3 bases are TGTGCCAGTAGTAGTACAGGGGGCACTTCCTACAATGAGCAGTTCTTC.

Only one count was recorded for this clone. Here the CDR3 reads CASTDRTGGDYEQYF. In nucleotides, the CDR3 is TGCGCCAGCACCGATCGAACAGGGGGGGACTACGAGCAGTACTTC. The chain joins TRBV5-1 to TRBJ2-5; TRBD1 is a possible D gene (8 bases). The end of the DNA is better explained by TRBJ2-7, so the J call may be wrong. This CDR3 contains 15 residues. CDR1 is SGHRS and CDR2 is YFSETQ in the germline V gene.

The gene calls are TRBV29-1 and TRBJ2-7; D remains unclear. The length of the CDR3 is 12 residues. The germline gives CDR1 SQVTM, CDR2 ANQGSEA. V lost 4 bases and J lost 0, with 7 bases in between. CDR3 nucleotides: TGCAGCGTTGGAGGAAACTCCTACGAGCAGTACTTC. Amino acids: CSVGGNSYEQYF.

The chain links TRBV18 to TRBJ2-5; a possible D gene is TRBD1 (7 bases). Per germline, CDR1 KGHSH and CDR2 LQKENI. There are 15 residues in the CDR3. With 3 bases removed from V and 5 bases from J, the gap between germline ends came to 16 bases. This chain's CDR3 is CASSPWRGLGETQYF. CDR3 sequence (DNA): TGTGCCAGCTCACCCTGGAGGGGGCTGGGGGAGACCCAGTACTTC.

This clone turned up a few times. The genes are TRBV10-2 and TRBJ1-1; perhaps TRBD1 as D (6 bases). Trimming took off 5 bases at V and 0 bases at J, with 13 bases between the two ends. Germline V lookup: CDR1 WSHSY, CDR2 SAAADI. The CDR3 loop spans 15 amino acids. The CDR3 sequence: CASSPGTSLNTEAFF. CDR3 in DNA: TGCGCCAGCAGTCCCGGGACATCGCTGAACACTGAAGCTTTCTTT.

The chain has TRBV5-1 and TRBJ2-5; D call uncertain. The J call may be faulty, since TRBJ2-7 better matches the DNA end. The germline V gene encodes CDR1 SGHRS and CDR2 YFSETQ. CDR3 size: 12 residues. The CDR3 sequence: CASKSPHHEQYF. In DNA form, the CDR3 reads TGCGCCAGCAAATCTCCTCACCACGAGCAGTACTTC.

In DNA form, the CDR3 reads TGTGCCAGCTTCGGGACATTCAATTCACCCCTCCACTTT. Its protein product is CASFGTFNSPLHF. The chain employs TRBV28 and TRBJ1-6, with D possibly matching TRBD1 (6 bases). The V gene lost 8 bases and the J gene lost 7 bases, with 12 bases spanning the gap. Germline CDR1 MDHEN, CDR2 SYDVKM. This CDR3 has 13 amino acids.

This clone was observed a handful of times. This chain connects TRBV5-4 to TRBJ2-3, with TRBD2 as a possible D gene (7 bases). Germline CDR1 is SGHNT and CDR2 is YYREEE (reference sequence). V gave up 1 base and J gave up 2 bases, with 17 bases separating them. This CDR3 region has 17 residues. CDR3 sequence: CASSLNRLGGATDTQYF. Here the CDR3 DNA reads TGTGCCAGCAGCTTGAACCGACTAGGGGGGGCCACAGATACGCAGTATTTT. Full variable domain (rest looked up from reference TRBV5-4 and TRBJ2-3): ETGVTQSPTHLIKTRGQQVTLRCSSQSGHNTVSWYQQALGQGPQFIFQYYREEENGRGNFPPRFSGLQFPNYSSELNVNALELDDSALYLCASSLNRLGGATDTQYFGPGTRLTVL.

The CDR3 coding sequence is TGCGCCAGCAGCAAAGCGGGGGGGAACAATGAGCAGTTCTTC. Protein product: CASSKAGGNNEQFF. The J gene is TRBJ2-1, the V gene TRBV5-1, with TRBD2 identical over 10 bases. The junction had 3 bases not matched to a gene; V was cut back by 4 bases and J by 5 bases. This CDR3 comprises 14 residues. The germline V gene has CDR1 SGHRS and CDR2 YFSETQ.

In this sample, this clone turned up many times. The chain carries TRBV29-1 and TRBJ1-2; 9 positions match TRBD1. V lost 7 bases, J lost 4 bases, and 4 bases stayed unmatched. This CDR3 has 12 amino acids. The germline V gene encodes CDR1 SQVTM and CDR2 ANQGSEA. The CDR3 loop reads CSASGQGYGYTF. CDR3 coding DNA: TGCAGCGCCTCGGGACAGGGCTATGGCTACACCTTC.

This chain connects TRBV11-3 to TRBJ2-7, with D possibly matching TRBD1 (6 bases). This CDR3 has 12 amino acids. Trimming stripped 6 bases from V and 4 bases from J, with 10 bases between. Germline CDR1 SGHNT, CDR2 YENEEA. The CDR3 DNA sequence: TGTGCCAGCAGGCAACAGGGTTACGAGCAGTACTTC. It codes for CASRQQGYEQYF.

The chain combines TRBV19 with TRBJ1-1; D gene ambiguous. V was trimmed by 0 bases and J by 1 base, leaving 3 bases between them. In germline, CDR1 is LNHDA, CDR2 SQIVND (reference sequence). The CDR3 extends over 13 amino acids. Written as DNA, the CDR3 is TGTGCCAGTAGTATAGAACAGAACACTGAAGCTTTCTTT. It translates to CASSIEQNTEAFF.

The V call is TRBV4-1, the J call TRBJ1-6, with TRBD1 identical over 8 bases. The CDR3 runs 16 residues. V lost 0 bases to trimming and J lost 9 bases; unmatched junction nucleotides: 7. The germline CDR1 and CDR2 sequences are MGHRA and YSYEKL. Written as DNA, the CDR3 is TGCGCCAGCAGCCAAGATCGGGGGACAGGAGGTTCACCCCTCCACTTT. It is translated as CASSQDRGTGGSPLHF.

This clone was observed a handful of times. This chain uses TRBV27 with TRBJ1-1; 8 bases match TRBD1. V lost 3 bases and J lost 2; bases outside the gene matches: 8. Germline V gene lookup returns CDR1 MNHEY and CDR2 SMNVEV (reference sequence). This CDR3 spans 16 amino acids. The DNA for the CDR3 is TGTGCCAGCAGTTTCAGGGGGCGCGGGAACAACACTGAAGCTTTCTTT. Protein product: CASSFRGRGNNTEAFF.